Following are 18 T cell receptor beta chains from one sample sequenced in a study of T-cell memory formation after mild COVID-19 (dated by TCRdb to 2020 to 2022). To prepare the library, 5' RACE was applied. Sequencer: Illumina NovaSeq 6000. TCRdb took the public reads, trimmed them with fastp at Q25, ran MiXCR for clone calling and kept in-frame beta chains. Entries are consolidated by CDR3 protein sequence, retaining the most common genes and DNA. The sample has roughly 99,000 distinct CDR3 sequences on record, around an eighth of them singletons. Approximately 43% of the sample comes from the top ten. Sequenced input: PBMCs or a T cell subset sorted from them (not recorded which). Receptors were obtained from a man between 18 and 29 years old who had mild COVID-19 (a few samples of this study predate the infection). The sample titles of this study are shuffled in the database, so cell type and time point are left out; the donor was told from shared clones.

The chain has TRBV5-1 and TRBJ2-3; 7 bases line up with TRBD1. With V trimmed by 8 bases and J by 2 bases, 5 bases remained unmatched. Germline CDR1 SGHRS, CDR2 YFSETQ. The CDR3 contains 13 residues. This CDR3 reads CASGQAHTDTQYF. The CDR3 coding sequence is TGCGCCAGTGGACAGGCGCACACAGATACGCAGTATTTT.

There are a few counts of this clonotype. V is TRBV29-1 and J is TRBJ2-7; 7 nucleotides agree with TRBD2. In germline, CDR1 is SQVTM, CDR2 ANQGSEA. Trimming cost V 1 base and J 1 base; bases outside gene matches: 10. The CDR3 sequence is 16 residues long. CDR3 nucleotides: TGCAGCGTTGAAGCTCCCCTAGCGGATGATTCCTACGAGCAGTACTTC. Translated, it gives CSVEAPLADDSYEQYF.

This chain joins TRBV7-6 and TRBJ2-3; D possibly corresponds to TRBD2 (6 bases). Germline assignment: CDR1 SGHVS and CDR2 FNYEAQ. Trimming shortened V by 0 bases and J by 4 bases, and 11 bases separated the two germline ends. The CDR3 covers 15 residues. This CDR3 reads CASSLAAGRSDTQYF. CDR3 sequence (DNA): TGTGCCAGCAGCTTAGCGGCAGGGAGGTCAGATACGCAGTATTTT.

This clonotype was recorded at least ten times. This chain links TRBV5-6 with TRBJ2-7; D is uncertain. This CDR3 spans 13 amino acids. Trimming pared 0 bases from V and 0 bases from J, leaving 4 bases between. Germline loops: CDR1 SGHDT, CDR2 YYEEEE. Here the CDR3 reads CASSLGYSYEQYF. The CDR3 region has the DNA TGTGCCAGCAGCTTGGGATACTCCTACGAGCAGTACTTC.

This clonotype was recorded a few times. The chain combines TRBV6-2 or TRBV6-3 with TRBJ2-1, with 12 bases aligning to TRBD2. The CDR3 covers 15 residues. The V segment lost 8 bases and the J segment 7 bases; nucleotides outside the gene matches: 9. Germline CDR1 and CDR2: MNHEY and SVGEGT. CDR3: CASQSLAGGWNEQFF. CDR3 in DNA: TGTGCCAGCCAGAGTCTAGCGGGGGGGTGGAATGAGCAGTTCTTC.

The chain has TRBV6-6 and TRBJ2-3, with TRBD2 identical over 9 bases. CDR1 and CDR2 (germline): MNHNY, SVGAGI (reference sequence). The CDR3 has 16 residues. The V and J ends lost 2 bases and 4 bases, in that order; junction bases with no gene match: 7. CDR3 DNA: TGTGCCAGCAGTTACGTTCTAGCGGGGAACGCAGATACGCAGTATTTT. This gives the protein CASSYVLAGNADTQYF.

The chain combines TRBV6-5 with TRBJ2-7; D could derive from TRBD1 or TRBD2 (5 bases each). Trimming stripped 4 bases from V and 0 bases from J, with 10 bases between. The CDR3 runs to 14 residues. Germline lookup yields CDR1 MNHEY and CDR2 SVGAGI. Written as DNA, the CDR3 is TGTGCCAGCAGTTTGGGACCGAACTCCTACGAGCAGTACTTC. This codes for CASSLGPNSYEQYF.

The rearrangement links TRBV5-1 to TRBJ2-5; tentatively, D is TRBD1 or TRBD2 (5 bases each). The CDR3 is made up of 14 amino acids. The V gene lost 2 bases and the J gene lost 2 bases, with 10 bases spanning the gap. Germline V gene lookup returns CDR1 SGHRS and CDR2 YFSETQ. In nucleotides, the CDR3 is TGCGCCAGCAGCTTCTCGGGACCTCAAGAGACCCAGTACTTC. It is translated as CASSFSGPQETQYF.

CDR3 region: CASSLVPGGANVLTF. For the CDR3, the DNA is TGTGCCAGCAGCTTAGTCCCGGGAGGGGCCAACGTCCTGACTTTC. The chain is built from TRBV13 and TRBJ2-6; weak D call: TRBD2 (5 bases). Trimming shortened V by 1 base and J by 4 bases, and 8 bases separated the two germline ends. Germline CDR1 PRHDT, CDR2 FYEKMQ (reference sequence). This CDR3 has 15 amino acids.

This clonotype was picked up a small number of times. The chain is built from TRBV4-1 and TRBJ1-1, with 7 bases that match TRBD1. The CDR3 runs 16 residues. Per germline, CDR1 MGHRA and CDR2 YSYEKL. V was clipped by 2 bases and J by 0 bases; unmatched bases: 6. The CDR3 DNA reads TGCGCCAGCAGCCAACCCCGGGACAGTATGAACACTGAAGCTTTCTTT. It specifies CASSQPRDSMNTEAFF.

Only a few counts were recorded for this clonotype. The gene calls are TRBV5-1 and TRBJ2-5; 14 bases agree with TRBD2. The CDR3 is 15 residues long. Germline CDR1 SGHRS, CDR2 YFSETQ. V was clipped by 3 bases and J by 3 bases; unmatched bases: 1. Here the CDR3 reads CASSWGLAGEETQYF. In DNA, the CDR3 is TGCGCCAGCAGCTGGGGACTAGCGGGGGAAGAGACCCAGTACTTC.

A few counts support this clonotype. CDR3 nucleotide sequence: TGTGCCAGCACGACAGATACGCAGTATTTT. This encodes CASTTDTQYF. The chain uses TRBV7-9 and TRBJ2-3; D gene unclear. CDR1 and CDR2 from the germline V gene are SEHNR and FQNEAQ (reference sequence). The CDR3 sequence is 10 residues long. V shed 7 bases and J shed 3 bases, with 2 bases lying between them. Using reference TRBV7-9 and TRBJ2-3 for the parts outside the CDR3, the full variable domain is DTGVSQNPRHKITKRGQNVTFRCDPISEHNRLYWYRQTLGQGPEFLTYFQNEAQLEKSRLLSDRFSAERPKGSFSTLEIQRTEQGDSAMYLCASTTDTQYFGPGTRLTVL.

This clonotype was detected a few times. The chain is built from TRBV6-6 and TRBJ1-6, with D possibly TRBD1 on 5 matching bases. Germline lookup yields CDR1 MNHNY and CDR2 SVGAGI (reference sequence). This CDR3 is built from 15 residues. V lost 7 bases and J lost 7, with 17 bases in between. Here the CDR3 reads CASNDEGPVNSPLHF. CDR3 sequence (DNA): TGTGCCAGCAATGATGAGGGACCAGTGAATTCACCCCTCCACTTT.

This clonotype occurred a few times. This chain connects TRBV27 to TRBJ2-7, with D possibly matching TRBD1 (6 bases). V gave up 1 base and J gave up 2 bases, with 9 bases separating them. Looked up from germline, CDR1 is MNHEY and CDR2 is SMNVEV (reference sequence). This CDR3 spans 14 amino acids. CDR3 sequence reads: CASSLWAGAYEQYF. The CDR3 nucleotides are TGTGCCAGCAGTTTATGGGCAGGGGCCTACGAGCAGTACTTC.

This clonotype showed up just a few times. V gene TRBV4-1 combines with J gene TRBJ1-1, with TRBD1 matching 8 bases. CDR3 size: 15 residues. CDR1 is MGHRA, CDR2 YSYEKL, per germline. Trimming cost V 0 bases and J 5 bases; bases outside gene matches: 5. CDR3 sequence reads: CASSQDRGLGTEAFF. The CDR3 DNA sequence: TGCGCCAGCAGCCAAGACAGGGGGCTGGGGACTGAAGCTTTCTTT.

CDR3 loop: CASSSAGGVTDTQYF. CDR3 in DNA: TGTGCCAGCTCCAGTGCGGGGGGTGTCACAGATACGCAGTATTTT. The chain recombines TRBV9 with TRBJ2-3, with 8 bases matching TRBD2. Germline trimming cut 7 bases from V and 2 bases from J; bases unmatched to any gene: 9. Germline CDR1 and CDR2: SGDLS and YYNGEE. The CDR3 consists of 15 residues.

The V and J genes are TRBV30 and TRBJ2-7; D gene ambiguous. The CDR3 has 14 residues. Trimming took 3 bases from V and 3 from J, leaving 15 bases between them. CDR1 is GTSNPN, CDR2 SVGIG, per germline (reference sequence). CDR3: CAWSVGAENYEQYF. The CDR3 DNA reads TGTGCCTGGAGCGTTGGAGCAGAGAACTACGAGCAGTACTTC. Complete variable domain (other parts from reference TRBV30 and TRBJ2-7): SQTIHQWPATLVQPVGSPLSLECTVEGTSNPNLYWYRQAAGRGLQLLFYSVGIGQISSEVPQNLSASRPQDRQFILSSKKLLLSDSGFYLCAWSVGAENYEQYFGPGTRLTVT.

This clonotype was detected many times. CDR3 residues: CASAKGAPSENTEAFF. DNA for the CDR3: TGCGCCAGCGCGAAAGGGGCCCCCTCTGAGAACACTGAAGCTTTCTTT. V usage is TRBV4-3 and J usage is TRBJ1-1, with TRBD1 as a possible D gene (5 bases). V was clipped by 8 bases and J by 1 base, with 20 bases between them. Germline-derived CDR1 and CDR2 are LGHNA and YSLEER. This CDR3 contains 16 residues.